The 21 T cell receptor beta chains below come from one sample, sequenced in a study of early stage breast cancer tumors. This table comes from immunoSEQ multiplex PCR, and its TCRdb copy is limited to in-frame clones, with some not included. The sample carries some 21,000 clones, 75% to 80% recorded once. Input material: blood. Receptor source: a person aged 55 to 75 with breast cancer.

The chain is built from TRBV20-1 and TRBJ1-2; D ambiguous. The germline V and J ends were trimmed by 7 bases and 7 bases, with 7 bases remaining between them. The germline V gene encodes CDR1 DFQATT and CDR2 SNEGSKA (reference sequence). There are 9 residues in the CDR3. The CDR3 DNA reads TGCAGTGGGGCCCCTGGCTACACCTTC. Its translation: CSGAPGYTF.

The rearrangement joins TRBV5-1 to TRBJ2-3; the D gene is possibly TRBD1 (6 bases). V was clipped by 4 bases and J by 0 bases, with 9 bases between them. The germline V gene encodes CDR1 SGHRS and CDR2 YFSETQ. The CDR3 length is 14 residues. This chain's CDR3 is CASSRGGSTDTQYF. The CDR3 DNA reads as TGCGCCAGCAGCAGAGGGGGAAGCACAGATACGCAGTATTTT.

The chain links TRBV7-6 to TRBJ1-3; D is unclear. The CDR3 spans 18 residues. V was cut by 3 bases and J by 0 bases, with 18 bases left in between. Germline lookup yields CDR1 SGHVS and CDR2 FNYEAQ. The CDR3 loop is CASSFNSYVDGSGNTIYF. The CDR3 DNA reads TGTGCCAGCAGCTTCAATTCGTATGTGGATGGCTCTGGAAACACCATATATTTT.

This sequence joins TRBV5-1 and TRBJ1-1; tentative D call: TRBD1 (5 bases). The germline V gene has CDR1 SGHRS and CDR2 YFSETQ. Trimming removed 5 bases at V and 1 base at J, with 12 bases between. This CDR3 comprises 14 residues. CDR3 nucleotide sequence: TGCGCCAGCAGGTATACAGGATCGAACACTGAAGCTTTCTTT. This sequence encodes CASRYTGSNTEAFF.

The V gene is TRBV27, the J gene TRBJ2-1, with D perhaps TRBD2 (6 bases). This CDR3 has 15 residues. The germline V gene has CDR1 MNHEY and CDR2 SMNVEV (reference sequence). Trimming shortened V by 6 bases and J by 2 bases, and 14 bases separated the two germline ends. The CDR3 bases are TGTGCCAGCAGCCCTCGGAGGGGCCCCTACAATGAGCAGTTCTTC. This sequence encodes CASSPRRGPYNEQFF.

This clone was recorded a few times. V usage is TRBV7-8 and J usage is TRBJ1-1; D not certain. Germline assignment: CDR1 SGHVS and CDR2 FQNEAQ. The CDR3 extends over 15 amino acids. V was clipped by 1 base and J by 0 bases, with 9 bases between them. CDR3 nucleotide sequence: TGTGCCAGCAGCTTAGGTGCCACCGTGAACACTGAAGCTTTCTTT. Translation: CASSLGATVNTEAFF.

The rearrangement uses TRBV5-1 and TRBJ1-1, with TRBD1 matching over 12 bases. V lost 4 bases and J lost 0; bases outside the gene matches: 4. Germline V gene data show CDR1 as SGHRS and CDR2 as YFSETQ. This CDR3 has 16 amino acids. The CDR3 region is CASSTGQGALNTEAFF. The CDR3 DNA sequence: TGCGCCAGCAGCACGGGACAGGGGGCTCTGAACACTGAAGCTTTCTTT.

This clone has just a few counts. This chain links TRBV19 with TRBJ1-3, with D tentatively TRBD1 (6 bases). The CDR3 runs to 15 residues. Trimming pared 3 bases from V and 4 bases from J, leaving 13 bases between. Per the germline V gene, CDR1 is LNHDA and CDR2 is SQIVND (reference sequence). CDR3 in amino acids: CASSIISDRGNTIYF. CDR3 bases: TGTGCCAGTAGTATTATCTCGGACAGAGGAAACACCATATATTTT.

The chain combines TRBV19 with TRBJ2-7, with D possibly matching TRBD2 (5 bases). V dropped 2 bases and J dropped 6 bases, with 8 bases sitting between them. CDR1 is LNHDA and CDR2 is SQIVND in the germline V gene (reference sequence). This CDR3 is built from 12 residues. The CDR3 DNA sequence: TGTGCCAGTAGTATATCTGCGGGCGAGCAGTACTTC. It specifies CASSISAGEQYF.

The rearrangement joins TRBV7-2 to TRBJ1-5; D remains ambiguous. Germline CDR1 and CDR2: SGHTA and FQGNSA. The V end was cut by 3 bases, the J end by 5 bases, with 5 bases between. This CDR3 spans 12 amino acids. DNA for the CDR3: TGTGCCAGCAGCTTCCCGGATCAGCCCCAGCATTTT. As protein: CASSFPDQPQHF. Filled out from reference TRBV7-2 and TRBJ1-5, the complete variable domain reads GAGVSQSPSNKVTEKGKDVELRCDPISGHTALYWYRQSLGQGLEFLIYFQGNSAPDKSGLPSDRFSAERTGGSVSTLTIQRTQQEDSAVYLCASSFPDQPQHFGDGTRLSIL.

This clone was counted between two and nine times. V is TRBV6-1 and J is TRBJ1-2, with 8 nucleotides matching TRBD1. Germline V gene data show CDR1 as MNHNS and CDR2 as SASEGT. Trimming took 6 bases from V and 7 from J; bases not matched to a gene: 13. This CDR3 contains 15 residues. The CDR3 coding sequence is TGTGCCAGCAGCTTAGACGGACAGGGCCTTCTTGGCTACACCTTC. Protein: CASSLDGQGLLGYTF.

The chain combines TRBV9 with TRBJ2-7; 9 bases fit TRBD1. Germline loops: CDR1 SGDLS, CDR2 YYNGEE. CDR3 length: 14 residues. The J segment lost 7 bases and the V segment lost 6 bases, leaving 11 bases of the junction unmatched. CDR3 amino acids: CASNMGTGLGEQYF. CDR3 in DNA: TGTGCCAGCAACATGGGGACAGGGCTGGGAGAGCAGTACTTC.

CDR3 protein: CASSLDLTGLVLTEAFF. The DNA for the CDR3 is TGTGCCAGCAGCTTAGATTTGACAGGACTAGTACTTACTGAAGCTTTCTTT. The chain recombines TRBV7-2 with TRBJ1-1; D perhaps matches TRBD1 (6 bases). V lost 1 base and J lost 5, with 20 bases in between. Germline V lookup: CDR1 SGHTA, CDR2 FQGNSA. The CDR3 extends over 17 amino acids.

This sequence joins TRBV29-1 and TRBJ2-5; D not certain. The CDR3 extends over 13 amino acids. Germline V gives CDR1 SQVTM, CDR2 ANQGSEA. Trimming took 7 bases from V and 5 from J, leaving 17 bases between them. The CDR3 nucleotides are TGCAGCGGATCAAATGCTGGTGCGGAGACCCAGTACTTC. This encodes CSGSNAGAETQYF.

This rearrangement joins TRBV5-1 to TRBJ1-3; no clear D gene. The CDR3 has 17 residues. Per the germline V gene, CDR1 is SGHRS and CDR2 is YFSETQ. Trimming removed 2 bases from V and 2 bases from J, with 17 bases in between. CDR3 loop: CASSLYTGSSTGNTIYF. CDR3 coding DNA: TGCGCCAGCAGCTTATACACCGGGTCAAGTACTGGAAACACCATATATTTT.

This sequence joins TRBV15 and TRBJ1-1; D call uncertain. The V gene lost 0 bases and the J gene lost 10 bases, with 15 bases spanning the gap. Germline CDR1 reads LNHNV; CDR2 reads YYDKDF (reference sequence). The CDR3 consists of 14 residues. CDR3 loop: CATSRDSNAPGAFF. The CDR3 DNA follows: TGTGCCACCAGCAGAGATTCAAATGCCCCGGGAGCTTTCTTT.

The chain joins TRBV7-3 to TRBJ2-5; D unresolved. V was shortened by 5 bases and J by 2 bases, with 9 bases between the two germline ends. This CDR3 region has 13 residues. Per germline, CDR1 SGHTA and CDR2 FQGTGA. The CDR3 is CASSQGRQETQYF. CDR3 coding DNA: TGTGCCAGCAGCCAAGGACGTCAAGAGACCCAGTACTTC.

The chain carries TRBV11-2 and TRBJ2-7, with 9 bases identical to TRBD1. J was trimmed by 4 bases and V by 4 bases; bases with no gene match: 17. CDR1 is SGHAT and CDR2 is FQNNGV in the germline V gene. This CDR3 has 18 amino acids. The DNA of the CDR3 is TGTGCCAGCAGCTACAAGACAAACCCGGGACAGGGTTGGTACGAGCAGTACTTC. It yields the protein CASSYKTNPGQGWYEQYF.

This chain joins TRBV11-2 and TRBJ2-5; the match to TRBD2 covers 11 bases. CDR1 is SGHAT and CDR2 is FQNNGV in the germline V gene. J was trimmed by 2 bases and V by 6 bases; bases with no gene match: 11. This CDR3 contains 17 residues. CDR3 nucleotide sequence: TGTGCCAGCAGGACTCTAGCGGGAGGTCCCCCACAAGAGACCCAGTACTTC. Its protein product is CASRTLAGGPPQETQYF.

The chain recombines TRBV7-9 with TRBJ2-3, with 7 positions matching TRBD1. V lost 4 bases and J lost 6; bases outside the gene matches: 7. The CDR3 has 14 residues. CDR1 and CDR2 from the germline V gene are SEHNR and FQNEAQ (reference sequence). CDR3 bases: TGTGCCAGCAGCTCGACAGGGTGGTGGGATACGCAGTATTTT. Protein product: CASSSTGWWDTQYF.

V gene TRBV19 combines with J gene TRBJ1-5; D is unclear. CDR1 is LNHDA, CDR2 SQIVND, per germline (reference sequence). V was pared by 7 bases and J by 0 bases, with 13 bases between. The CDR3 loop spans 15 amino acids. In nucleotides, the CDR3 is TGTGCCAGTACGACCACGGCAAATAGCAATCAGCCCCAGCATTTT. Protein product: CASTTTANSNQPQHF.